These 6 T cell receptor beta chains originate from one sample sequenced in a study of T cells in Graves' hyperthyroidism and ophthalmopathy. Authors of the study amplified TCR beta CDR3 regions from RNA transcripts. A set of HTBI primers served as the primers for a first-round RT-PCR of the TCR CDR3. Each CDR3 protein gets one entry after TCRdb re-called the multiplex PCR reads with MiXCR. The sample carries approximately 690,000 distinct CDR3 sequences, about 14% recorded once. Material for sequencing was blood. These receptors originate from a woman in her forties or fifties with Graves' ophthalmopathy.

In this sample, this clonotype turned up many times. For the CDR3, the DNA is TGCAGTGCGAGACAGGGGGCCGTTAACTATGGCTACACCTTC. Protein product: CSARQGAVNYGYTF. This sequence joins TRBV20-1 and TRBJ1-2; 10 nucleotides match TRBD1. The length of the CDR3 is 14 residues. Germline V CDR1 and CDR2: DFQATT, SNEGSKA (reference sequence). V was clipped by 6 bases and J by 1 base; unmatched bases: 5.

This clonotype was counted ten times or more. The chain is built from TRBV4-2 and TRBJ1-1; 9 bases agree with TRBD1. From germline, CDR1 is LGHNA and CDR2 YNFKEQ. Trimming cost V 0 bases and J 4 bases; bases outside gene matches: 9. This CDR3 contains 17 residues. CDR3 residues: CASSQDRGGQGVTEAFF. The CDR3 DNA follows: TGTGCCAGCAGCCAAGATCGAGGGGGACAGGGAGTCACTGAAGCTTTCTTT.

This clonotype was counted only a few times. V is TRBV20-1 and J is TRBJ2-1; 8 bases agree with TRBD2. The germline gives CDR1 DFQATT, CDR2 SNEGSKA (reference sequence). With 3 bases clipped from V and 3 bases from J, the junction kept 4 bases outside the gene matches. The CDR3 sequence is 14 residues long. Here the CDR3 reads CSASSSGNYNEQFF. CDR3 sequence (DNA): TGCAGTGCTAGCAGTAGCGGGAACTACAATGAGCAGTTCTTC.

This clonotype occurred many times. The rearrangement links TRBV7-2 to TRBJ2-7; either TRBD1 or TRBD2 may supply D (5 bases each). This CDR3 contains 16 residues. Germline assignment: CDR1 SGHTA and CDR2 FQGNSA. V gave up 3 bases and J gave up 4 bases, with 19 bases separating them. CDR3 amino acids: CASSFLTADTIYEQYF. Written as DNA, the CDR3 is TGTGCCAGCAGCTTCCTAACAGCGGACACCATTTACGAGCAGTACTTC.

This clonotype came up many times. The chain is built from TRBV30 and TRBJ1-3; no clear D. Per the germline V gene, CDR1 is GTSNPN and CDR2 is SVGIG (reference sequence). The CDR3 is 14 amino acids. The V gene lost 1 base and the J gene lost 3 bases, with 10 bases spanning the gap. The CDR3 loop reads CAWSGWAGGNTIYF. In DNA, the CDR3 is TGTGCCTGGAGTGGCTGGGCAGGTGGAAACACCATATATTTT. Variable domain in full (rest from reference TRBV30 and TRBJ1-3): SQTIHQWPATLVQPVGSPLSLECTVEGTSNPNLYWYRQAAGRGLQLLFYSVGIGQISSEVPQNLSASRPQDRQFILSSKKLLLSDSGFYLCAWSGWAGGNTIYFGEGSWLTVV.

This clonotype was found a few times. CDR3 nucleotides: TGTGCCAGCTCACCCAATTACAGGGGCGACTACGAGCAGTACTTC. This encodes CASSPNYRGDYEQYF. J is TRBJ2-7 and V is TRBV18, with TRBD1 identical over 7 bases. The CDR3 runs 15 residues. CDR1 KGHSH and CDR2 LQKENI come from the germline V gene. J gave up 3 bases and V 3 bases, and 8 bases lay outside the gene matches.